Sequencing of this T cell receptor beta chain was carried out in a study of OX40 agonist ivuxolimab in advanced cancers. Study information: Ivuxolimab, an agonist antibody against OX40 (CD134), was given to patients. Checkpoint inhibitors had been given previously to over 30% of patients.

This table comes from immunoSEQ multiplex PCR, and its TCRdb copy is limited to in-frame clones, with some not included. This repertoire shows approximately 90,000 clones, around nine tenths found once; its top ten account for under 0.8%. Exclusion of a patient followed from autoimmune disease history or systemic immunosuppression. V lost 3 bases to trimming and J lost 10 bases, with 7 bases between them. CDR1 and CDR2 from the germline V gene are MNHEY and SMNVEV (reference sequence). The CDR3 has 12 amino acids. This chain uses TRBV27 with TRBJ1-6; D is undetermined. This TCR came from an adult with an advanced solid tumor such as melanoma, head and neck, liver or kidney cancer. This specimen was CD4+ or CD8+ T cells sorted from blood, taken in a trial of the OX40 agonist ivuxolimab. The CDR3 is CASSFSGSPLHF. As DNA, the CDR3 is TGTGCCAGCAGTTTTTCCGGCTCACCCCTCCACTTT.